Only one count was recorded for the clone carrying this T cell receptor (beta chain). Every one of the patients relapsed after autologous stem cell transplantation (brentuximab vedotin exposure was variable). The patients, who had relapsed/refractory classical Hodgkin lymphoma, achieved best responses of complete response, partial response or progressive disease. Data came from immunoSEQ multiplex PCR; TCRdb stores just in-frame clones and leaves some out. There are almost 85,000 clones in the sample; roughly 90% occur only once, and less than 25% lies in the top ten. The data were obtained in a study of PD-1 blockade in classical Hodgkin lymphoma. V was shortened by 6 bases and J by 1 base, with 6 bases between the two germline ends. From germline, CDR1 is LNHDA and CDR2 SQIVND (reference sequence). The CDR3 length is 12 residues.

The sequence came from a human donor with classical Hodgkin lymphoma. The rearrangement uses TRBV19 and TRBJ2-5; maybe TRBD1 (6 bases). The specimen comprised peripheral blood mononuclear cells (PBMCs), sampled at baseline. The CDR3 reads CASSRGQETQYF. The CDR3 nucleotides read TGTGCCAGTAGCAGGGGCCAAGAGACCCAGTACTTC.